This T cell receptor (beta chain) was observed in a study of T-cell reconstitution after alpha-beta-depleted transplantation in children. Study-level findings and limits: T-cell numbers and diversity one year post-transplant derived largely from freshly generated T cells. Alpha-beta T cells about two months after transplant reportedly derived from several hundred expanded graft clones. Surviving recipient T cells and thymic progenitors produced the high day-60 TCRbeta diversity seen in some patients.

During its preparation, the TCRbeta library received unique molecular identifiers. Each CDR3 protein is one row after TCRdb ran MiXCR on the PCR reads. This table has 350,000 to 500,000 distinct CDR3 sequences, approximately 41% appearing once. About this clonotype itself: Its specificity is not known.

Trimming pared 4 bases from V and 8 bases from J, leaving 24 bases between. This CDR3 has 17 residues. Germline V gene data show CDR1 as WSHSY and CDR2 as SAAADI. The V gene is TRBV10-2, the J gene TRBJ2-1; tentatively, D is TRBD2 (5 bases). Sequences were derived from PBMCs, sampled before TCRalphabeta/CD19-depleted stem cell transplant. The receptor was isolated from a girl aged 2-9 years with aplastic anemia, due to receive a stem cell transplant. CDR3 in DNA: TGCGCCAGCAGTGCGGGAAAGCGGATTTACGTCGGTGATGAGCAGTTCTTC. Residues: CASSAGKRIYVGDEQFF.